The 19 T cell receptor beta chains in this list originate from one sample, sequenced in a study of T cell repertoires in cytomegalovirus infection. MiXCR, applied by TCRdb to the reads, yields one record per CDR3 protein. In the table there are hundreds of thousands of distinct CDR3 sequences, approximately 24% of which are singletons. The specimen sequenced was CD8+ T cells from PBMCs. The receptors here all came from a human donor in good health (CMV status not recorded). Some clones in this sample may be carry-over from other donors' samples.

This sequence joins TRBV29-1 and TRBJ1-1; 8 bases are a match to TRBD1. The CDR3 totals 15 residues. Germline CDR1 reads SQVTM; CDR2 reads ANQGSEA. Trimming took 5 bases from V and 5 from J; bases not matched to a gene: 13. The CDR3 DNA is TGCAGCGTTAGGATACAGGGGGTGAGGAGAACTGAAGCTTTCTTT. It translates to CSVRIQGVRRTEAFF.

CDR3 sequence reads: CSVEAGESYGYTF. Written as DNA, the CDR3 is TGCAGCGTTGAAGCAGGGGAAAGCTATGGCTACACCTTC. This chain joins TRBV29-1 and TRBJ1-2; D perhaps matches TRBD1 (6 bases). The V and J ends lost 1 base and 4 bases respectively, with 10 bases between them. CDR3 length: 13 amino acids. Per the germline V gene, CDR1 is SQVTM and CDR2 is ANQGSEA.

In its sample, this clonotype was seen a few times. This chain's CDR3 is CASSVGGAQNEQFF. The CDR3, as DNA: TGTGCCAGCAGCGTAGGGGGGGCACAAAATGAGCAGTTCTTC. The V gene is TRBV9, the J gene TRBJ2-1; either TRBD1 or TRBD2 may fit D (6 bases each). Trimming took 0 bases from V and 7 from J, leaving 11 bases between them. This CDR3 is built from 14 residues. The germline gives CDR1 SGDLS, CDR2 YYNGEE.

The chain uses TRBV9 and TRBJ2-1; 8 nucleotides agree with TRBD1. Germline V gives CDR1 SGDLS, CDR2 YYNGEE. The CDR3 is made up of 13 amino acids. V lost 5 bases to trimming and J lost 8 bases; unmatched junction nucleotides: 6. The CDR3 DNA follows: TGTGCCAGCAGAGGACAGGGATGGGATGAGCAGTTCTTC. Translated: CASRGQGWDEQFF.

This clonotype was counted at least ten times. This chain links TRBV7-6 with TRBJ2-1, with 11 bases fitting TRBD2. This CDR3 contains 16 residues. V gave up 5 bases and J gave up 4 bases; unmatched junction bases: 7. Germline V gene data show CDR1 as SGHVS and CDR2 as FNYEAQ. CDR3 sequence: CASSPYSSGGYNEQFF. The CDR3 DNA follows: TGTGCCAGCAGCCCATACTCTAGCGGGGGGTACAATGAGCAGTTCTTC.

J is TRBJ2-1 and V is TRBV24-1; D possibly uses TRBD1 or TRBD2 (5 bases each). The CDR3 extends over 14 amino acids. Trimming took off 4 bases at V and 8 bases at J, with 14 bases between the two ends. Germline V gene sequence: CDR1 KGHDR, CDR2 SFDVKD. CDR3 nucleotides: TGTGCCACCAGTGACGAAGAGAGGGGACATGAGCAGTTCTTC. This gives the protein CATSDEERGHEQFF.

This clonotype has only a few counts. The rearrangement links TRBV6-2 or TRBV6-3 to TRBJ2-7; TRBD1 matches at 10 bases. V lost 4 bases and J lost 5; bases outside the gene matches: 5. In germline, CDR1 is MNHEY, CDR2 SVGEGT. The CDR3 totals 14 residues. The CDR3 DNA reads as TGTGCCAGCAGTTCCGTGACAGGGGGCCACGAGCAGTACGTC. Its protein is CASSSVTGGHEQYV.

The table lists this clonotype with many counts. The chain carries TRBV29-1 and TRBJ2-1; D might be TRBD2 (5 bases). V lost 6 bases and J 8 bases, leaving 20 bases between the germline ends. Germline V CDR1 and CDR2: SQVTM, ANQGSEA. The CDR3 loop spans 14 amino acids. The CDR3 sequence is CSVLLPNLRDEQFF. CDR3 sequence (DNA): TGCAGCGTCCTTCTCCCTAATTTGAGGGATGAGCAGTTCTTC.

V gene TRBV7-9 combines with J gene TRBJ2-6; D gene unclear. Germline loops: CDR1 SEHNR, CDR2 FQNEAQ (reference sequence). Trimming removed 10 bases at V and 4 bases at J, with 11 bases between. CDR3 length equals 13 residues. DNA of the CDR3: TGTGCCACTCAGGAAATCGGGGCCAACGTCCTGACTTTC. This sequence encodes CATQEIGANVLTF.

This clonotype showed up many times. The chain uses TRBV6-5 and TRBJ2-7; 7 positions agree with TRBD2. CDR3 length: 15 residues. Looked up from germline, CDR1 is MNHEY and CDR2 is SVGAGI. J was trimmed by 4 bases and V by 2 bases; bases with no gene match: 8. The CDR3 here is CASSYLTGGSYEQYF. CDR3 in DNA: TGTGCCAGCAGTTACCTTACGGGGGGATCATACGAGCAGTACTTC.

On this clonotype: Mismatch with germline at one junction end may stem from a read error. The chain employs TRBV20-1 and TRBJ1-3; D possibly corresponds to TRBD1 (5 bases). CDR3 size: 14 residues. The germline V gene has CDR1 DFQATT and CDR2 SNEGSKA (reference sequence). The CDR3 sequence: CSAGDSYSGNTIYF. CDR3 DNA: TGCAGTGCTGGAGACAGCTACTCTGGAAACACCATATATTTT.

In the case of this clonotype: A much bigger clone sits one base away, suggesting this may be a read error. This chain joins TRBV6-5 and TRBJ2-5; TRBD2 aligns across 8 bases. CDR1 is MNHEY, CDR2 SVGAGI, per germline. CDR3 length: 18 amino acids. The J segment lost 0 bases and the V segment lost 8 bases, leaving 17 bases of the junction unmatched. The CDR3 sequence: CASFETSGVYAYQETQYF. CDR3 coding DNA: TGTGCCAGCTTCGAAACTAGCGGAGTCTACGCGTACCAAGAGACCCAGTACTTC.

V and J are TRBV7-3 and TRBJ2-3, with D unclear. CDR1 is SGHTA and CDR2 is FQGTGA in the germline V gene. Trimming shortened V by 2 bases and J by 10 bases, and 13 bases separated the two germline ends. The CDR3 extends over 13 amino acids. CDR3 amino acids: CASSLEALPPQYF. The CDR3 DNA is TGTGCCAGCAGCTTAGAAGCCTTACCCCCGCAGTATTTT.

About this clonotype itself: This could be a read error, since a much larger clone is one nucleotide away. The rearrangement uses TRBV7-6 and TRBJ2-7, with TRBD1 matching over 10 bases. Germline trimming cut 5 bases from V and 2 bases from J; bases unmatched to any gene: 6. The length of the CDR3 is 15 residues. CDR1 is SGHVS and CDR2 is FNYEAQ in the germline V gene. For the CDR3, the DNA is TGTGCCAGCAGCCCCGGGACAGGGGCCCCCTACGAGCAGTACGTC. Translated, it gives CASSPGTGAPYEQYV.

The chain has TRBV7-9 and TRBJ1-5, with 10 bases fitting TRBD1. The CDR3 totals 15 residues. V lost 2 bases to trimming and J lost 6 bases; unmatched junction nucleotides: 4. The germline CDR1 and CDR2 sequences are SEHNR and FQNEAQ (reference sequence). The CDR3 region has the DNA TGTGCCAGCAGCTTAAACGACAGGGGGCTTCAGCCCCAGCATTTT. Its translation: CASSLNDRGLQPQHF. The entire variable domain, with the rest obtained from reference TRBV7-9 and TRBJ1-5, is as follows: DTGVSQNPRHKITKRGQNVTFRCDPISEHNRLYWYRQTLGQGPEFLTYFQNEAQLEKSRLLSDRFSAERPKGSFSTLEIQRTEQGDSAMYLCASSLNDRGLQPQHFGDGTRLSIL.

The genes are TRBV28 and TRBJ2-1; TRBD2 agrees at 9 bases. The CDR3 totals 16 residues. CDR1 and CDR2 (germline): MDHEN, SYDVKM. Germline trimming cut 4 bases from V and 8 bases from J; bases unmatched to any gene: 12. The CDR3 sequence is CASSSTQAGGGDEQFF. Here the CDR3 DNA reads TGTGCCAGCAGTTCGACCCAAGCGGGGGGCGGGGATGAGCAGTTCTTC. Full variable domain (missing parts from reference TRBV28 and TRBJ2-1): DVKVTQSSRYLVKRTGEKVFLECVQDMDHENMFWYRQDPGLGLRLIYFSYDVKMKEKGDIPEGYSVSREKKERFSLILESASTNQTSMYLCASSSTQAGGGDEQFFGPGTRLTVL.

The J gene is TRBJ2-7, the V gene TRBV6-5, with TRBD1 matching 8 bases. The V and J ends lost 10 bases and 0 bases, in that order; junction bases with no gene match: 14. Per the germline V gene, CDR1 is MNHEY and CDR2 is SVGAGI. There are 16 residues in the CDR3. DNA for the CDR3: TGTGCCACTAAACAAACCGGGACAGGACTCTCCTACGAGCAGTACGTC. Translated, it gives CATKQTGTGLSYEQYV.

This chain's CDR3 is CAIRNRDTSFTDTQYF. As DNA, the CDR3 is TGTGCCATCAGAAACCGGGACACAAGCTTCACAGATACGCAGTATTTT. The chain employs TRBV10-3 and TRBJ2-3; possible D gene TRBD1, 6 bases. Trimming cost V 6 bases and J 2 bases, with 18 bases left between them. This CDR3 comprises 16 residues. Per germline, CDR1 ENHRY and CDR2 SYGVKD.

This clonotype was seen ten or more times. The genes are TRBV7-3 and TRBJ1-6; unclear D gene. Germline values: CDR1 SGHTA, CDR2 FQGTGA. The germline V and J ends were trimmed by 4 bases and 8 bases, with 9 bases remaining between them. The CDR3 has 13 amino acids. CDR3 protein: CASSSPPHSPLHF. DNA for the CDR3: TGTGCCAGCAGCTCTCCCCCTCATTCACCCCTCCACTTT. Using reference TRBV7-3 and TRBJ1-6 for the parts outside the CDR3, the full variable domain is GAGVSQTPSNKVTEKGKYVELRCDPISGHTALYWYRQSLGQGPEFLIYFQGTGAADDSGLPNDRFFAVRPEGSVSTLKIQRTERGDSAVYLCASSSPPHSPLHFGNGTRLTVT.